This is a list of T cell receptor beta chains from one sample in a study of blood T cell repertoires in COVID-19. Clones were read by immunoSEQ multiplex PCR, and TCRdb kept only the in-frame ones, dropping some. The table records about 200,000 clones, roughly 85% of them present only once. The sample comprised peripheral blood. These receptors originate from a woman of 80 years or more with acute or convalescent COVID-19. Each CDR3 is given with its conserved first and last residue. Each record gives: clone size, D gene, J gene, V gene, CDR3 protein, CDR3 DNA. D genes are given only for firm matches. Only some rows state a clone size, as once, few, many or a class for expanded clones.

clone_size: .; d_call: .; j_call: TRBJ2-4; v_call: TRBV15; cdr3_aa: CATSITGFLAKNIQYF; cdr3_nt: TGTGCCACCAGCATAACAGGTTTCCTAGCCAAAAACATTCAGTACTTC
clone_size: few; d_call: .; j_call: TRBJ1-5; v_call: TRBV25-1; cdr3_aa: CASSLGQSNQPQHF; cdr3_nt: TGTGCCAGCAGCCTCGGACAGTCCAATCAGCCCCAGCATTTT
clone_size: .; d_call: .; j_call: TRBJ1-2; v_call: TRBV5-1; cdr3_aa: CASSSQGYTYGYTF; cdr3_nt: TGCGCCAGCAGCTCGCAGGGATATACGTATGGCTACACCTTC
clone_size: once; d_call: .; j_call: TRBJ2-6; v_call: TRBV5-1; cdr3_aa: CASSLGQAISGANVLTF; cdr3_nt: TGCGCCAGCAGCTTGGGGCAGGCGATCTCTGGGGCCAACGTCCTGACTTTC
clone_size: .; d_call: TRBD1; j_call: TRBJ1-2; v_call: TRBV18; cdr3_aa: CASSPGQGESGYTF; cdr3_nt: TGTGCCAGCTCACCCGGACAGGGGGAATCTGGCTACACCTTC
clone_size: .; d_call: .; j_call: TRBJ2-7; v_call: TRBV7-2; cdr3_aa: CASSASGGRGLYEQYF; cdr3_nt: TGTGCCAGCAGCGCCTCGGGGGGCAGGGGCCTCTACGAGCAGTACTTC
clone_size: .; d_call: .; j_call: TRBJ2-5; v_call: TRBV30; cdr3_aa: CAWSVQLQETQYF; cdr3_nt: TGTGCCTGGAGTGTACAGTTACAAGAGACCCAGTACTTC
clone_size: .; d_call: .; j_call: TRBJ1-5; v_call: TRBV6-4; cdr3_aa: CASNGQPLQPQHF; cdr3_nt: TGTGCCAGCAACGGACAGCCTCTTCAGCCCCAGCATTTT
clone_size: few; d_call: TRBD1; j_call: TRBJ1-2; v_call: TRBV28; cdr3_aa: CASSSGDRLYGYTF; cdr3_nt: TGTGCCAGCAGTTCCGGGGACAGACTCTATGGCTACACCTTC
clone_size: .; d_call: TRBD1; j_call: TRBJ1-2; v_call: TRBV28; cdr3_aa: CASRTSTGGIHGYTF; cdr3_nt: TGTGCCAGCAGAACCTCGACAGGGGGCATACATGGCTACACCTTC
clone_size: .; d_call: .; j_call: TRBJ2-7; v_call: TRBV6-5; cdr3_aa: CASMRASPSYEQYF; cdr3_nt: TGTGCCAGCATGAGGGCATCCCCCTCATACGAGCAGTACTTC
clone_size: .; d_call: .; j_call: TRBJ1-5; v_call: TRBV5-6; cdr3_aa: CASSLAGTGNQPQHF; cdr3_nt: TGTGCCAGCAGCTTGGCCGGAACAGGCAATCAGCCCCAGCATTTT
clone_size: .; d_call: TRBD1; j_call: TRBJ1-6; v_call: TRBV5-4; cdr3_aa: CASSPRTGDNSPLHF; cdr3_nt: TGTGCCAGCAGCCCCCGGACAGGAGATAATTCACCCCTCCACTTT
clone_size: .; d_call: TRBD1; j_call: TRBJ2-1; v_call: TRBV11-2; cdr3_aa: CASSLLQGIYNEQFF; cdr3_nt: TGTGCCAGCAGCTTACTACAGGGGATTTACAATGAGCAGTTCTTC
clone_size: .; d_call: TRBD2; j_call: TRBJ2-1; v_call: TRBV18; cdr3_aa: CASSPTGGSSYNEQFF; cdr3_nt: TGTGCCAGCTCACCTACGGGGGGATCCTCCTACAATGAGCAGTTCTTC
clone_size: .; d_call: TRBD1; j_call: TRBJ1-5; v_call: TRBV19; cdr3_aa: CASSIVSGTALYSNQPQHF; cdr3_nt: TGTGCCAGTAGTATTGTCTCGGGGACAGCACTGTATAGCAATCAGCCCCAGCATTTT
clone_size: .; d_call: .; j_call: TRBJ2-7; v_call: TRBV9; cdr3_aa: CASSVAQSYEQYF; cdr3_nt: TGTGCCAGCAGCGTAGCACAGTCCTACGAGCAGTACTTC
clone_size: .; d_call: TRBD1; j_call: TRBJ2-4; v_call: TRBV7-2; cdr3_aa: CASSLISQGARNIQYF; cdr3_nt: TGTGCCAGCAGCTTAATTTCACAGGGGGCTAGAAACATTCAGTACTTC
clone_size: .; d_call: .; j_call: TRBJ1-5; v_call: TRBV30; cdr3_aa: CAWGDSFDQPQHF; cdr3_nt: TGTGCCTGGGGAGACAGTTTTGATCAGCCCCAGCATTTT
clone_size: .; d_call: .; j_call: TRBJ2-7; v_call: TRBV27; cdr3_aa: CASSLNYGASYEQYF; cdr3_nt: TGTGCCAGCAGTTTAAACTATGGGGCCTCCTACGAGCAGTACTTC
clone_size: .; d_call: TRBD1; j_call: TRBJ2-7; v_call: TRBV6-2/TRBV6-3; cdr3_aa: CASSPLGQPYEQYF; cdr3_nt: TGTGCCAGCAGTCCCTTGGGACAGCCATACGAGCAGTACTTC
clone_size: few; d_call: TRBD2; j_call: TRBJ2-7; v_call: TRBV7-8; cdr3_aa: CASSLTGGGNEQYF; cdr3_nt: TGTGCCAGCAGCTTGACGGGAGGAGGAAACGAGCAGTACTTC